The 25 T cell receptor beta chains given below trace back to one sample, sequenced in a study of STAT3 mutations in large granular lymphocyte leukemia. Study-wide results and caveats: Every T-cell large granular lymphocyte leukemia patient had at least one immunodominant TCR beta clonotype.

These TCRs' antigens remain unknown. Measured with immunoSEQ multiplex PCR; TCRdb has only the in-frame clones, and not every one. Found here are under 9,500 clones, roughly 91% of them singletons; the top ten hold around 42%. Sequenced sample: peripheral blood mononuclear cells. All receptors come from a man aged 50 to 59 with T-cell large granular lymphocyte leukemia. Some clones in this sample may be carry-over from other donors' samples.

The chain joins TRBV10-3 to TRBJ1-1; tentatively, D is TRBD1 (6 bases). V gave up 2 bases and J gave up 5 bases, with 6 bases separating them. Germline lookup yields CDR1 ENHRY and CDR2 SYGVKD. CDR3 length: 12 residues. As DNA, the CDR3 is TGTGCCATCAGTGAGACAGGGACTGAAGCTTTCTTT. Its protein product is CAISETGTEAFF.

This sequence joins TRBV7-2 and TRBJ2-2; D gene uncertain. The CDR3 covers 14 residues. V was shortened by 4 bases and J by 2 bases, with 8 bases between the two germline ends. In germline, CDR1 is SGHTA, CDR2 FQGNSA. Written as DNA, the CDR3 is TGTGCCAGCAGCTCCTCATATAACACCGGGGAGCTGTTTTTT. It codes for CASSSSYNTGELFF.

V is TRBV5-5 and J is TRBJ1-6; TRBD1 agrees at 9 bases. With V trimmed by 3 bases and J by 7 bases, 2 bases remained unmatched. Germline lookup yields CDR1 SGHKS and CDR2 YYEKEE (reference sequence). The CDR3 consists of 14 residues. This CDR3 is CASSSDRGNSPLHF. The CDR3 DNA is TGTGCCAGCAGCTCCGACAGGGGGAATTCACCCCTCCACTTT.

The rearrangement links TRBV7-8 to TRBJ1-2, with TRBD1 matching 7 bases. Germline values: CDR1 SGHVS, CDR2 FQNEAQ. The CDR3 consists of 14 residues. V dropped 2 bases and J dropped 4; count of bases not matched to a gene: 4. The chain's CDR3 is CASSLNRGSYGYTF. Here the CDR3 DNA reads TGTGCCAGCAGCTTAAACAGGGGTTCCTATGGCTACACCTTC.

The rearrangement links TRBV20-1 to TRBJ2-5; D may be TRBD2 (6 bases). CDR1 DFQATT and CDR2 SNEGSKA come from the germline V gene (reference sequence). The CDR3 has 11 amino acids. Trimming cost V 3 bases and J 5 bases, with 7 bases left between them. CDR3 sequence (DNA): TGCAGTGCTAGCCTAGCGGAGACCCAGTACTTC. Translation gives CSASLAETQYF.

In this sample, this clone turned up a few times. The chain uses TRBV21-1 and TRBJ1-2; the table assigns TRBD1, which was not confirmed against the DNA. TRBV21-1 is flagged as a pseudogene. This CDR3 region has 14 residues. CDR3 coding DNA: TGTGCCAGCAGCCGGGGACAGGATGACTATGGCTACACCTTC. This encodes CASSRGQDDYGYTF.

The chain couples TRBV7-9 to TRBJ2-1; TRBD1 aligns across 8 bases. After removal of 3 bases from V and 15 bases from J, the junction contained 7 bases not matched to a gene. The germline V gene encodes CDR1 SEHNR and CDR2 FQNEAQ (reference sequence). This CDR3 is 12 amino acids long. CDR3 nucleotides: TGTGCCAGCAGCTTTAGGGACAGGCCCCGGTTCTTC. Amino acids: CASSFRDRPRFF.

This rearrangement joins TRBV5-6 to TRBJ2-7; the match to TRBD1 covers 8 bases. After removal of 1 base from V and 3 bases from J, the junction contained 0 bases not matched to a gene. Germline assignment: CDR1 SGHDT and CDR2 YYEEEE. The CDR3 covers 13 residues. The CDR3 DNA is TGTGCCAGCAGCTTGACAGGGGGCTACGAGCAGTACTTC. Its protein product is CASSLTGGYEQYF.

This chain uses TRBV12-5 with TRBJ2-3, with D uncertain. The CDR3 runs to 12 residues. Germline V gives CDR1 LGHNT, CDR2 FRNRAP. V was shortened by 6 bases and J by 2 bases, with 6 bases between the two germline ends. The CDR3 region has the DNA TGTGCTAGTGGAGATATCACAGATACGCAGTATTTT. This encodes CASGDITDTQYF.

This clone was counted only a few times. V is TRBV9 and J is TRBJ1-5, with unresolved D. V was pared by 4 bases and J by 6 bases, with 11 bases between. The CDR3 spans 13 residues. The germline gives CDR1 SGDLS, CDR2 YYNGEE. CDR3 protein: CASSPGTGQPQHF. The CDR3 region has the DNA TGTGCCAGCAGCCCGGGTACTGGTCAGCCCCAGCATTTT.

This chain uses TRBV29-1 with TRBJ2-5, with D possibly being TRBD2 (5 bases). CDR1 and CDR2 (germline): SQVTM, ANQGSEA. V was trimmed by 8 bases and J by 5 bases, leaving 18 bases between them. The CDR3 is 13 amino acids. CDR3 residues: CSTTWASIETQYF. Written as DNA, the CDR3 is TGCAGCACTACCTGGGCTAGCATCGAGACCCAGTACTTC. The full variable domain, completed using reference TRBV29-1 and TRBJ2-5, is SAVISQKPSRDICQRGTSLTIQCQVDSQVTMMFWYRQQPGQSLTLIATANQGSEATYESGFVIDKFPISRPNLTFSTLTVSNMSPEDSSIYLCSTTWASIETQYFGPGTRLLVL.

V is TRBV29-1 and J is TRBJ2-1; tentative D call: TRBD2 (5 bases). The V end was cut by 1 base, the J end by 1 base, with 11 bases between. Looked up from germline, CDR1 is SQVTM and CDR2 is ANQGSEA. The CDR3 runs 15 residues. This CDR3 is CSVEGERMSYNEQFF. The DNA for the CDR3 is TGCAGCGTTGAAGGGGAGCGGATGTCCTACAATGAGCAGTTCTTC.

The DNA of the CDR3 is TGTGCCAGCAGTGCACAACCGGGGTCGCCGGGGGAGCTGTTTTTT. Translation gives CASSAQPGSPGELFF. The chain combines TRBV2 with TRBJ2-2; D is possibly TRBD2 (5 bases). The germline CDR1 and CDR2 sequences are SNHLY and FYNNEI. V was shortened by 4 bases and J by 8 bases, with 17 bases between the two germline ends. CDR3 length: 15 amino acids.

V usage is TRBV29-1 and J usage is TRBJ1-5; the match to TRBD1 covers 8 bases. This CDR3 is 15 amino acids long. Germline CDR1 SQVTM, CDR2 ANQGSEA. J lost 6 bases, V lost 6 bases, and 13 bases had no gene match. The CDR3 is CSVRTGTGGGQPQHF. CDR3 bases: TGCAGCGTGAGAACCGGGACAGGCGGCGGTCAGCCCCAGCATTTT.

The chain employs TRBV30 and TRBJ2-7; D ambiguous. The CDR3 is made up of 11 amino acids. V lost 4 bases and J lost 7, with 11 bases in between. Per germline, CDR1 GTSNPN and CDR2 SVGIG (reference sequence). The CDR3 sequence is CAWTQREEQYF. The CDR3 DNA reads as TGTGCCTGGACTCAACGTGAAGAGCAGTACTTC.

This chain links TRBV6-5 with TRBJ1-1, with 8 bases fitting TRBD1. The trim removed 2 bases at V and 8 bases at J, leaving 4 bases unmatched. The CDR3 loop spans 13 amino acids. CDR1 is MNHEY, CDR2 SVGAGI, per germline. The CDR3 protein is CASSYGRDREAFF. For the CDR3, the DNA is TGTGCCAGCAGTTACGGCCGGGACAGGGAAGCTTTCTTT.

V and J are TRBV6-5 and TRBJ2-6, with TRBD1 identical over 7 bases. The V gene end was trimmed by 6 bases and the J gene end by 0 bases; junction bases not matched to a gene: 2. This CDR3 comprises 15 residues. Germline V gene data show CDR1 as MNHEY and CDR2 as SVGAGI. Here the CDR3 reads CASSRDSSGANVLTF. The CDR3 DNA sequence: TGTGCCAGCAGCCGGGACAGCTCTGGGGCCAACGTCCTGACTTTC.

The rearrangement joins TRBV5-4 to TRBJ2-3; D perhaps matches TRBD2 (6 bases). Germline V gives CDR1 SGHNT, CDR2 YYREEE (reference sequence). V lost 0 bases and J lost 2, with 13 bases in between. CDR3 length: 16 residues. CDR3 sequence: CASSLDLGLATDTQYF. The CDR3 DNA reads as TGTGCCAGCAGCTTGGATCTGGGACTCGCCACAGATACGCAGTATTTT.

A single count supports this clone. The gene calls are TRBV5-1 and TRBJ2-3; 14 nucleotides match TRBD2. In germline, CDR1 is SGHRS, CDR2 YFSETQ. With 3 bases clipped from V and 2 bases from J, the junction kept 8 bases outside the gene matches. The CDR3 sequence is 18 residues long. The CDR3 nucleotides read TGCGCCAGCAGCTGGGGACTAGCGGGAGCGCCCACCACAGATACGCAGTATTTT. As protein: CASSWGLAGAPTTDTQYF.

The chain has TRBV5-1 and TRBJ1-5, with D possibly being TRBD1 (6 bases). CDR3 size: 14 residues. Germline V gene lookup returns CDR1 SGHRS and CDR2 YFSETQ. V was pared by 0 bases and J by 4 bases, with 8 bases between. Here the CDR3 DNA reads TGCGCCAGCAGCTTGGAGGGGGGGAATCAGCCCCAGCATTTT. This gives the protein CASSLEGGNQPQHF. Based on the CDR3 plus reference TRBV5-1 and TRBJ1-5, the full variable domain is KAGVTQTPRYLIKTRGQQVTLSCSPISGHRSVSWYQQTPGQGLQFLFEYFSETQRNKGNFPGRFSGRQFSNSRSEMNVSTLELGDSALYLCASSLEGGNQPQHFGDGTRLSIL.

V gene TRBV6-1 combines with J gene TRBJ1-3, with unresolved D. Trimming removed 8 bases from V and 4 bases from J, with 18 bases in between. The CDR3 consists of 15 residues. From germline, CDR1 is MNHNS and CDR2 SASEGT. For the CDR3, the DNA is TGTGCCAGCTCCTCGGCCGCTCTCGGCGGAAACACCATATATTTT. It translates to CASSSAALGGNTIYF.

The chain has TRBV7-9 and TRBJ1-2; tentative D call: TRBD1 (5 bases). CDR3 length: 14 residues. From germline, CDR1 is SEHNR and CDR2 FQNEAQ (reference sequence). V was clipped by 4 bases and J by 4 bases, with 13 bases between them. The CDR3 region has the DNA TGTGCCAGCAGCTCAACCGGGACGTTCTATGGCTACACCTTC. It codes for CASSSTGTFYGYTF.

The V gene is TRBV5-1, the J gene TRBJ2-3, with 12 bases that match TRBD2. The J segment lost 3 bases and the V segment lost 0 bases, leaving 2 bases of the junction unmatched. CDR1 is SGHRS and CDR2 is YFSETQ in the germline V gene. This CDR3 contains 16 residues. The chain's CDR3 is CASSLEGTSGTDTQYF. In DNA, the CDR3 is TGCGCCAGCAGCTTGGAGGGGACTAGCGGGACAGATACGCAGTATTTT. Complete variable domain (other parts from reference TRBV5-1 and TRBJ2-3): KAGVTQTPRYLIKTRGQQVTLSCSPISGHRSVSWYQQTPGQGLQFLFEYFSETQRNKGNFPGRFSGRQFSNSRSEMNVSTLELGDSALYLCASSLEGTSGTDTQYFGPGTRLTVL.

This clone was observed once. This chain uses TRBV6-1 with TRBJ2-3; D uncertain. V shed 3 bases and J shed 4 bases, with 8 bases lying between them. CDR3 length: 13 amino acids. The germline V gene encodes CDR1 MNHNS and CDR2 SASEGT. CDR3 sequence reads: CASSEVPPDTQYF. In nucleotides, the CDR3 is TGTGCCAGCAGTGAGGTGCCGCCAGATACGCAGTATTTT.

This chain links TRBV6-1 with TRBJ2-7; D gene unclear. V was shortened by 1 base and J by 5 bases, with 18 bases between the two germline ends. The CDR3 totals 16 residues. The germline gives CDR1 MNHNS, CDR2 SASEGT. CDR3 bases: TGTGCCAGCAGTGAAGTCCCCAGAAAGACCCTAAACGAGCAGTACTTC. This codes for CASSEVPRKTLNEQYF.